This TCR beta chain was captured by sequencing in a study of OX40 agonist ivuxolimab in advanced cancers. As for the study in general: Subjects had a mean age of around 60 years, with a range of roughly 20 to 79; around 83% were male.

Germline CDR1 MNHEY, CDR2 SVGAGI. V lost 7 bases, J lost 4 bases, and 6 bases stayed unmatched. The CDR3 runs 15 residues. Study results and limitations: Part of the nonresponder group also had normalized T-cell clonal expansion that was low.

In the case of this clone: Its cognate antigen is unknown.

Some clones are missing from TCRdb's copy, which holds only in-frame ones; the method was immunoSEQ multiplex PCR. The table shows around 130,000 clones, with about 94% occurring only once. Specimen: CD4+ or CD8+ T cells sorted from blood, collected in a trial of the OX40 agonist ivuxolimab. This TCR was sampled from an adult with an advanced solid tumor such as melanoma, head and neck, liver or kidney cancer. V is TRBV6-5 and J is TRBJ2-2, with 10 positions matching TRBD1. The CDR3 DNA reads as TGTGCCAGCAACGACAGGGGGCCGGGCACCGGGGAGCTGTTTTTT. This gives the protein CASNDRGPGTGELFF.